These T cell receptor beta chains were read from a single sample in a study of blood T cell repertoires in COVID-19. The method was immunoSEQ multiplex PCR; TCRdb's version includes in-frame clones alone and lacks a portion of them. The table has 290,000 or so clones, around 90% seen once. Source material: PBMCs or T cells enriched from blood (not recorded which). These receptors all come from a woman aged 18 to 35 with acute COVID-19. Each CDR3 is given with its conserved first and last residue. D genes are given only for firm matches. Clone sizes are given selectively: once, few, many, or a class where the clone is expanded.

V,J,D,size,DNA,CDR3
TRBV28,TRBJ2-7,.,.,TGTGCCAGCACCAGGGCCTACGAGCAGTACTTC,CASTRAYEQYF
TRBV6-5,TRBJ2-3,TRBD2,.,TGTGCCAGCACCTGGACTAGCGGCTTCCAAGATACGCAGTATTTT,CASTWTSGFQDTQYF
TRBV5-1,TRBJ2-1,.,.,TGCGCCAGCAGCTTGGATCTAGCTGGAGGTGAGCAGTTCTTC,CASSLDLAGGEQFF
TRBV2,TRBJ2-5,.,once,TGTGCCAGCAACCAACAGGGTCAAGGGGAGACCCAGTACTTC,CASNQQGQGETQYF
TRBV13,TRBJ2-7,.,.,TGTGCCAGCAGCACCCAGGGCAAGTTTTACGAGCAGTACTTC,CASSTQGKFYEQYF
TRBV19,TRBJ2-3,TRBD1,.,TGTGCCAGTAGACCCGGGACAGGGCTGGATACGCAGTATTTT,CASRPGTGLDTQYF
TRBV9,TRBJ1-5,.,.,TGTGCCAGCAGCGTAGGTGGGGCCACCAGTCAGCCCCAGCATTTT,CASSVGGATSQPQHF
TRBV28,TRBJ1-3,.,.,TGTGCCAGCACCCTCAGCGGGCTCCTCTCTGGAAACACCATATATTTT,CASTLSGLLSGNTIYF
TRBV29-1,TRBJ1-2,.,once,TGCAGCGTTGGGGCAGGGTACGGGGGCTATGGCTACACCTTC,CSVGAGYGGYGYTF
TRBV10-3,TRBJ2-4,.,.,TGTGCCATCAGAGAAGACTCCGTTAAAAACATTCAGTACTTC,CAIREDSVKNIQYF
TRBV30,TRBJ2-5,.,.,TGTGCCTGGACGCGGGACAGCTTAGAATTGGGGGAGACCCAGTACTTC,CAWTRDSLELGETQYF
TRBV18,TRBJ1-4,TRBD1,few,TGTGCCAGCTCACCCTCGGACAGGGTAGATGAAAAACTGTTTTTT,CASSPSDRVDEKLFF
TRBV19,TRBJ2-7,TRBD1,.,TGTGCCAGTAGTATAGCCGGGGACAGCTCCTACGAGCAGTACTTC,CASSIAGDSSYEQYF
TRBV18,TRBJ2-3,TRBD2,.,TGTGCCACCTCCAAAGCGGGAAGAGACGGAGATACGCAGTATTTT,CATSKAGRDGDTQYF
TRBV3-1/TRBV3-2,TRBJ2-1,TRBD2,.,TGTGCCAGCAGCCCCCTCCGGACTAGCGGGAGGGCCGGCAATGAGCAGTTCTTC,CASSPLRTSGRAGNEQFF
TRBV27,TRBJ2-1,.,.,TGTGCCAGCAGCTTGGTACTAGGCTCCTACAATGAGCAGTTCTTC,CASSLVLGSYNEQFF
TRBV10-3,TRBJ1-1,TRBD1,.,TGTGCCATCAGTGACCCAACAGGGGGCGAAGGCACTGAAGCTTTCTTT,CAISDPTGGEGTEAFF
TRBV5-1,TRBJ2-3,TRBD2,.,TGCGCCAGCAGCGAAGGACTAGTCGAATCAGATACGCAGTATTTT,CASSEGLVESDTQYF
TRBV9,TRBJ1-3,.,.,TGTGCCAGCAGCGTAGCCGCCAGCGCCTCTGGAAACACCATATATTTT,CASSVAASASGNTIYF
TRBV28,TRBJ1-1,.,.,TGTGCCAGCAGTTCCTCACGGGTCTATAAAAGAGGGGGCACTGAAGCTTTCTTT,CASSSSRVYKRGGTEAFF
TRBV2,TRBJ1-1,.,once,TGTGCCAGCAGTGAAGTGGCGGCAGAGAACACTGAAGCTTTCTTT,CASSEVAAENTEAFF
TRBV5-8,TRBJ2-3,.,.,TGTGCCAGCAGCTTGGCCTCGGGTACTCGGGGAGATACGCAGTATTTT,CASSLASGTRGDTQYF